This T cell receptor (beta chain) was found in a study of OX40 agonist ivuxolimab in advanced cancers. In the study overall: Dose-escalation patients were diagnosed with hepatocellular carcinoma, melanoma, renal cell cancer or head and neck cancer.

The CDR3 extends over 15 amino acids. Germline V gives CDR1 MDHEN, CDR2 SYDVKM. V shed 3 bases and J shed 0 bases, with 9 bases lying between them. Patients with autoimmune history or systemic immunosuppression were excluded. Produced via immunoSEQ multiplex PCR; TCRdb's table is partial and in-frame only. Of 45,000 to 50,000 clones listed, around 90% are singletons. Notes on this clone: As yet, its antigen is unknown.

Overall study results and limits: Average numbers of expanded clones were greater in CD8+ T cells than in CD4+. Clonal expansion was among the lowest in partial responders at 0.1-3.0 mg/kg, especially CD8+.

The sequence was obtained from an adult with an advanced solid tumor such as melanoma, head and neck, liver or kidney cancer. Sequencing was performed on CD4+ or CD8+ T cells sorted from blood, taken in a trial of the OX40 agonist ivuxolimab. This chain uses TRBV28 with TRBJ2-1, with D unresolved. CDR3 region: CASSLLDSSYNEQFF. CDR3 coding DNA: TGTGCCAGCAGTTTGTTGGATAGCTCCTACAATGAGCAGTTCTTC. The full variable domain, completed using reference TRBV28 and TRBJ2-1, is DVKVTQSSRYLVKRTGEKVFLECVQDMDHENMFWYRQDPGLGLRLIYFSYDVKMKEKGDIPEGYSVSREKKERFSLILESASTNQTSMYLCASSLLDSSYNEQFFGPGTRLTVL.